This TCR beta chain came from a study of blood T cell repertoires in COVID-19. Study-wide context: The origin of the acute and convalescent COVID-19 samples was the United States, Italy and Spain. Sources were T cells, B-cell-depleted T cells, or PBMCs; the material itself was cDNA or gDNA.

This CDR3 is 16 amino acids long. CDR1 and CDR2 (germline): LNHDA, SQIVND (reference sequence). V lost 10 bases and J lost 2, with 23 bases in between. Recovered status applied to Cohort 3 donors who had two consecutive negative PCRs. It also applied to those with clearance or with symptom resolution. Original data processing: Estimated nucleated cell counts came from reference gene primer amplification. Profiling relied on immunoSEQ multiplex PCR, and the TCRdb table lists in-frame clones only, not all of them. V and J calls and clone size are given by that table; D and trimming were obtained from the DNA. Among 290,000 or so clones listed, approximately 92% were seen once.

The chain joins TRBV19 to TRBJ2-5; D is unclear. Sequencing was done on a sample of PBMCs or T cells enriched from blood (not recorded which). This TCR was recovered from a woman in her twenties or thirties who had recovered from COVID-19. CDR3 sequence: CATTRGVSGIQETQYF. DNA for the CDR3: TGTGCCACTACCCGAGGCGTCAGTGGTATTCAAGAGACCCAGTACTTC.